These 18 T cell receptor beta chains share one sample of origin, sequenced in a study of CD8 T cells in ankylosing spondylitis. TCRdb reprocessed the 5' RACE reads via MiXCR and lists one record per CDR3 protein. The repertoire holds approximately 200,000 distinct CDR3 sequences, with roughly 13% as singletons. Sequenced material: blood, either unsorted or a sorted T cell fraction (not recorded which). The source of these receptors is a male donor with ankylosing spondylitis or in good health (not recorded which).

This clonotype was observed a handful of times. V gene TRBV20-1 combines with J gene TRBJ1-1, with no clear D. CDR1 and CDR2 from the germline V gene are DFQATT and SNEGSKA (reference sequence). This CDR3 contains 11 residues. The V end lost 6 bases, the J end lost 2 bases, and 7 bases lay between the germline ends. The CDR3 loop reads CSATPNTEAFF. CDR3 coding DNA: TGCAGTGCCACCCCCAACACTGAAGCTTTCTTT.

V gene TRBV7-6 combines with J gene TRBJ1-6; D is perhaps TRBD1 (6 bases). V lost 5 bases, J lost 10 bases, and 18 bases lay in between. The V gene's germline CDR1 is SGHVS and CDR2 FNYEAQ. This CDR3 region has 15 residues. CDR3 coding DNA: TGTGCCAGCAGCCCAAGCCCAGGGGCAAGATCACCCCTCCACTTT. Its protein is CASSPSPGARSPLHF.

V usage is TRBV12-3 or TRBV12-4 and J usage is TRBJ2-1; possibly TRBD1 for D (6 bases). CDR3 size: 16 residues. V dropped 10 bases and J dropped 0 bases, with 19 bases sitting between them. The CDR3 protein is CATQGPGRISYNEQFF. The CDR3 DNA sequence: TGTGCCACCCAGGGGCCGGGGCGGATCTCCTACAATGAGCAGTTCTTC.

The chain uses TRBV2 and TRBJ2-3; 7 bases are a match to TRBD2. The germline CDR1 and CDR2 sequences are SNHLY and FYNNEI. This CDR3 has 15 residues. The J segment lost 2 bases and the V segment lost 4 bases, leaving 6 bases of the junction unmatched. The CDR3 DNA sequence: TGTGCCAGCAGTGCAGCGGGGTATACCACAGATACGCAGTATTTT. Encoded protein: CASSAAGYTTDTQYF.

This clonotype was picked up a small number of times. V usage is TRBV6-1 and J usage is TRBJ1-1, with D possibly being TRBD1 (5 bases). Germline loops: CDR1 MNHNS, CDR2 SASEGT. Trimming took off 5 bases at V and 1 base at J, with 8 bases between the two ends. The CDR3 runs to 13 residues. The CDR3 sequence: CASSRGANTEAFF. The CDR3 coding sequence is TGTGCCAGCAGTAGGGGTGCGAACACTGAAGCTTTCTTT.

The V call is TRBV5-1, the J call TRBJ2-7; D unclear. Germline lookup yields CDR1 SGHRS and CDR2 YFSETQ. Trimming cost V 4 bases and J 0 bases, with 8 bases left between them. CDR3 size: 13 residues. CDR3: CASSDGDSYEQYF. The CDR3 DNA reads TGCGCCAGCAGCGATGGGGACTCCTACGAGCAGTACTTC.

This clonotype was seen ten or more times. The V gene is TRBV12-5, the J gene TRBJ2-2; 7 positions match TRBD2. Germline CDR1 LGHNT, CDR2 FRNRAP. V lost 0 bases and J lost 3; bases outside the gene matches: 7. The CDR3 has 17 residues. The CDR3 loop reads CASGLVRDSGYTGELFF. CDR3 bases: TGTGCTAGTGGTTTGGTACGGGATAGCGGGTACACCGGGGAGCTGTTTTTT.

This clonotype was detected only a few times. The chain couples TRBV5-1 to TRBJ2-7; D may be TRBD1 (6 bases). In germline, CDR1 is SGHRS, CDR2 YFSETQ. The CDR3 is made up of 15 amino acids. Trimming cost V 0 bases and J 4 bases, with 14 bases left between them. CDR3 in DNA: TGCGCCAGCAGCTTGGAATTGGGGGCTGGGTACGAGCAGTACTTC. It is translated as CASSLELGAGYEQYF.

In its sample, this clonotype was seen a few times. The rearrangement uses TRBV15 and TRBJ2-1; 7 nucleotides agree with TRBD1. CDR3 length: 14 amino acids. V lost 5 bases to trimming and J lost 3 bases; unmatched junction nucleotides: 4. Germline CDR1 LNHNV, CDR2 YYDKDF (reference sequence). The CDR3 sequence is CATSERGLYNEQFF. The CDR3 coding sequence is TGTGCCACCAGCGAAAGGGGGCTCTACAATGAGCAGTTCTTC.

This clonotype was counted many times. This sequence joins TRBV20-1 and TRBJ2-7, with TRBD2 matching over 9 bases. Unmatched junction bases numbered 3, after V lost 6 bases and J lost 0 bases. CDR1 and CDR2 (germline): DFQATT, SNEGSKA (reference sequence). The CDR3 has 13 residues. Here the CDR3 DNA reads TGCAGTGCGTTAGCGGGGGACTCCTACGAGCAGTACTTC. The encoded protein is CSALAGDSYEQYF.

The chain carries TRBV2 and TRBJ1-6; D is perhaps TRBD1 (6 bases). The CDR3 loop spans 14 amino acids. V dropped 7 bases and J dropped 6 bases, with 13 bases sitting between them. CDR1 and CDR2 (germline): SNHLY, FYNNEI. CDR3 in DNA: TGTGCCAGCAAATTGGACAGACTTAATTCACCCCTCCACTTT. Translated, it gives CASKLDRLNSPLHF.

Only a few counts were recorded for this clonotype. The chain recombines TRBV7-9 with TRBJ2-7; 12 bases map to TRBD1. The CDR3 contains 13 residues. Germline CDR1 and CDR2: SEHNR and FQNEAQ (reference sequence). Trimming at V came to 5 bases and at J to 8 bases, leaving 4 bases not matched to a gene. CDR3 in amino acids: CASSTGTGGQQYF. CDR3 DNA sequence: TGTGCCAGCAGCACCGGGACAGGGGGCCAGCAGTACTTC.

V gene TRBV20-1 combines with J gene TRBJ2-1; 9 positions match TRBD2. The germline V gene has CDR1 DFQATT and CDR2 SNEGSKA (reference sequence). The CDR3 has 15 residues. In DNA, the CDR3 is TGCAGCACCAGACTAGCGGAACCACCCTACAATGAGCAGTTCTTC. Its translation is CSTRLAEPPYNEQFF.

CDR3 amino acids: CASNGQNPTDTQYF. The DNA of the CDR3 is TGTGCCAGCAACGGCCAGAATCCCACAGATACGCAGTATTTT. The chain links TRBV2 to TRBJ2-3; unclear D gene. The germline V gene has CDR1 SNHLY and CDR2 FYNNEI. The CDR3 is 14 amino acids. V was shortened by 7 bases and J by 2 bases, with 13 bases between the two germline ends.

The rearrangement uses TRBV12-3 or TRBV12-4 and TRBJ2-2; unclear D gene. The germline V and J ends were trimmed by 3 bases and 8 bases, with 13 bases remaining between them. The CDR3 length is 14 residues. The CDR3 DNA reads as TGTGCCAGCAGTTTCGCCGCTACGAGAGGGGAGCTGTTTTTT. It is translated as CASSFAATRGELFF.

This clonotype was counted between two and nine times. The chain joins TRBV4-1 to TRBJ1-1; 10 bases are a match to TRBD1. Germline V CDR1 and CDR2: MGHRA, YSYEKL. The CDR3 is made up of 14 amino acids. J was trimmed by 3 bases and V by 4 bases; bases with no gene match: 2. CDR3 amino acids: CASSPDRGHTEAFF. The CDR3 DNA sequence: TGCGCCAGCAGCCCTGACAGGGGGCACACTGAAGCTTTCTTT.

The chain joins TRBV27 to TRBJ2-5; 13 bases match TRBD2. Germline lookup yields CDR1 MNHEY and CDR2 SMNVEV (reference sequence). The CDR3 totals 16 residues. The trim removed 3 bases at V and 5 bases at J, leaving 6 bases unmatched. CDR3: CASSLGTSGVRETQYF. In nucleotides, the CDR3 is TGTGCCAGCAGTTTGGGGACTAGCGGGGTGAGGGAGACCCAGTACTTC.

This clonotype was picked up a small number of times. The V gene is TRBV18, the J gene TRBJ1-2, with D tentatively TRBD1 (6 bases). This CDR3 is 14 amino acids long. Germline values: CDR1 KGHSH, CDR2 LQKENI. The V end lost 5 bases, the J end lost 4 bases, and 14 bases lay between the germline ends. DNA of the CDR3: TGTGCCAGCTCATCGGAGGGGGTCCTCTATGGCTACACCTTC. Translating gives CASSSEGVLYGYTF.